This TCR beta chain emerged from a study of cytomegalovirus exposure and HLA in healthy donors. With 60 Vbeta and 13 Jbeta primers, the PCR was carried out. Some clones are missing from TCRdb's copy, which holds only in-frame ones; the method was immunoSEQ multiplex PCR. The sample yields more than 80,000 clones, approximately 79% seen once. This clone was counted once. The V gene lost 7 bases and the J gene lost 1 base, with 10 bases spanning the gap. The germline V gene encodes CDR1 SQVTM and CDR2 ANQGSEA. The CDR3 totals 12 residues. This TCR was sampled from a woman aged 55-70 years in good health and CMV-seropositive. The chain recombines TRBV29-1 with TRBJ2-5; TRBD2 is a possible D gene (5 bases). The sample consisted of PBMCs. The CDR3 sequence is CSGQRSQETQYF. CDR3 in DNA: TGCAGCGGGCAGCGGAGCCAAGAGACCCAGTACTTC.